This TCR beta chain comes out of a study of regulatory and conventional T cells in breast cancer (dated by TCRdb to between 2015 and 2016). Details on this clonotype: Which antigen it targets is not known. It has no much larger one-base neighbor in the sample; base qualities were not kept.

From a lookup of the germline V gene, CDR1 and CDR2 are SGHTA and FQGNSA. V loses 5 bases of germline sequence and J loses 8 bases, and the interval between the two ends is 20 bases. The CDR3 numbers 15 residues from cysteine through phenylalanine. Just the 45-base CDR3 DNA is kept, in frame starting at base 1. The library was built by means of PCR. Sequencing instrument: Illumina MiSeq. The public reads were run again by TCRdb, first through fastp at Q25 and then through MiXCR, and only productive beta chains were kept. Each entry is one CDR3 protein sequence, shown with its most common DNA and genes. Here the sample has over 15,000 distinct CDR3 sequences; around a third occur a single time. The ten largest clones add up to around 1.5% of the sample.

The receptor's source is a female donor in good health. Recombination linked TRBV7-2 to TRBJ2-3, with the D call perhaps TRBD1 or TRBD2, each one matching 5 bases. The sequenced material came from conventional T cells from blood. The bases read TGTGCCAGCAGCCCTCCCGGGGTGGGTGGGGGTACGCAGTATTTT. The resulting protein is CASSPPGVGGGTQYF.